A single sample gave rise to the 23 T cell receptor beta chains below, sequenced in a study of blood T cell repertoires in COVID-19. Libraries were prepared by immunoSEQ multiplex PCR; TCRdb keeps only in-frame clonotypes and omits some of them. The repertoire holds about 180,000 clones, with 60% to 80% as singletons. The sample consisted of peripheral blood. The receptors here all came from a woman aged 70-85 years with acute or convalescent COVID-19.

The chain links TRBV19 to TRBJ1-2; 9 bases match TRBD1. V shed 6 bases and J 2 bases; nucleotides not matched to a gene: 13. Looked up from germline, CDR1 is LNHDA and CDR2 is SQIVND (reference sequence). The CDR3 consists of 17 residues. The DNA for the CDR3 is TGTGCCAGTAGCACCAGGGACAGGGCGATCCTAAACTATGGCTACACCTTC. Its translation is CASSTRDRAILNYGYTF.

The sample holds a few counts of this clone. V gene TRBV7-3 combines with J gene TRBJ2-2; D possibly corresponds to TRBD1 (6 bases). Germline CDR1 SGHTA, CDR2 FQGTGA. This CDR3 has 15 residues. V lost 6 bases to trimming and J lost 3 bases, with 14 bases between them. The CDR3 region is CASSSTGADTGELFF. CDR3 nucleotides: TGTGCCAGCAGTTCGACAGGAGCGGACACCGGGGAGCTGTTTTTT.

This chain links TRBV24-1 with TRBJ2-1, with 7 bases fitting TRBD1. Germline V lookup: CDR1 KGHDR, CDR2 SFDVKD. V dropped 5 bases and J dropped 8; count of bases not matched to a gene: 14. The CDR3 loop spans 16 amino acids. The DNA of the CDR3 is TGTGCCACCAGTGTCCCTACATATACAGGGGACGATGAGCAGTTCTTC. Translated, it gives CATSVPTYTGDDEQFF.

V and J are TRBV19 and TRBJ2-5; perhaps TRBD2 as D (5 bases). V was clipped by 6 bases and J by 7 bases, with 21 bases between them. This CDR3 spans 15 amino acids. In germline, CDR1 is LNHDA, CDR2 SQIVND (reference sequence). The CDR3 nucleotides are TGTGCCAGTAGCTCGTTCGGGGAAGGAGAAGGGACCCAGTACTTC. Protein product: CASSSFGEGEGTQYF.

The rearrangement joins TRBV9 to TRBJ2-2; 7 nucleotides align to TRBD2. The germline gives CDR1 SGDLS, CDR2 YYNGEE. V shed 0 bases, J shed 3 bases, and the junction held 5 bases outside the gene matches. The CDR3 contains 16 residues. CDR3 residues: CASSVGGSRDTGELFF. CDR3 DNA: TGTGCCAGCAGCGTAGGCGGGAGCCGGGACACCGGGGAGCTGTTTTTT.

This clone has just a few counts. This CDR3 reads CASSLIGSNQPQHF. CDR3 sequence (DNA): TGTGCCAGCAGCTTAATCGGGAGCAATCAGCCCCAGCATTTT. This sequence joins TRBV7-2 and TRBJ1-5, with D unresolved. Germline V CDR1 and CDR2: SGHTA, FQGNSA. The CDR3 length is 14 residues. The ends were cut back, 2 bases at V and 1 base at J, with 6 bases in the middle.

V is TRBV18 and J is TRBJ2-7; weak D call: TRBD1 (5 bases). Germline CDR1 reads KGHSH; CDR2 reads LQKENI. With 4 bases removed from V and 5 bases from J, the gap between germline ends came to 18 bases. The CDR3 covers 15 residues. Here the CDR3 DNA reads TGTGCCAGCTCACTCTCCCGACAGACCACCCACGAGCAGTACTTC. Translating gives CASSLSRQTTHEQYF.

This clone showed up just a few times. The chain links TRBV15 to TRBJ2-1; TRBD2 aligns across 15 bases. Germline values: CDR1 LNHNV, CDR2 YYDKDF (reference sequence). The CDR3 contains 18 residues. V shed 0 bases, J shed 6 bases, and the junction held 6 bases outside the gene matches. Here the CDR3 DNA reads TGTGCCACCAGCAGAGATCGGTGGACTAGCGGGAGGGCCAATGAGCAGTTCTTC. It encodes CATSRDRWTSGRANEQFF.

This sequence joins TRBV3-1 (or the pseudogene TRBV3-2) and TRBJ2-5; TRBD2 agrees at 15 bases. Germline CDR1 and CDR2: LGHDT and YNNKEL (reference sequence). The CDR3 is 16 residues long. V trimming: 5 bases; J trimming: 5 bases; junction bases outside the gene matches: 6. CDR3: CASSYGLAGGGETQYF. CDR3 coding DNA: TGTGCCAGCAGCTACGGACTAGCGGGAGGGGGGGAGACCCAGTACTTC.

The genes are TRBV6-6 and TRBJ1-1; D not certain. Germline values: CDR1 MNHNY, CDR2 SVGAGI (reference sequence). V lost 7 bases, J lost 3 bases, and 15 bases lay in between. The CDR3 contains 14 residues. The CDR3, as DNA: TGTGCCAGCACGTACGGGGTGGGGTACACTGAAGCTTTCTTT. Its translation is CASTYGVGYTEAFF.

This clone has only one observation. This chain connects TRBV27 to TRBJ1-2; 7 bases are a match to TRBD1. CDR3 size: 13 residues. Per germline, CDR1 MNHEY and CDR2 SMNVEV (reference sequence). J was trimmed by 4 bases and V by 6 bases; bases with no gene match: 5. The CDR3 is CASSSQGGYGYTF. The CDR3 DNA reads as TGTGCCAGCAGCTCTCAGGGGGGCTATGGCTACACCTTC.

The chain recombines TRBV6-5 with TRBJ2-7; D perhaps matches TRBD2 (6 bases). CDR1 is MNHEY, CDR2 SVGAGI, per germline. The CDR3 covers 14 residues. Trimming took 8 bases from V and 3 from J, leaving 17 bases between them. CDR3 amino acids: CASQAGIKNYEQYF. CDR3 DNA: TGTGCCAGCCAGGCGGGGATCAAAAACTACGAGCAGTACTTC.

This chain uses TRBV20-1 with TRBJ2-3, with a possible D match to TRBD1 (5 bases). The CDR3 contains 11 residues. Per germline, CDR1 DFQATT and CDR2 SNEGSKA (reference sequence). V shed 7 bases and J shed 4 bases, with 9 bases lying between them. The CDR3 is CSGGAPDTQYF. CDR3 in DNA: TGCAGTGGGGGCGCCCCAGATACGCAGTATTTT.

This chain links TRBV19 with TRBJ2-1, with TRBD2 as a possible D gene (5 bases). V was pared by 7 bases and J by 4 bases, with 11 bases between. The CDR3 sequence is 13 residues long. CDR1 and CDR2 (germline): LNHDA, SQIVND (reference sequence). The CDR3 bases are TGTGCCAGTAACGAAGGAGGTTACAATGAGCAGTTCTTC. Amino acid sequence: CASNEGGYNEQFF.

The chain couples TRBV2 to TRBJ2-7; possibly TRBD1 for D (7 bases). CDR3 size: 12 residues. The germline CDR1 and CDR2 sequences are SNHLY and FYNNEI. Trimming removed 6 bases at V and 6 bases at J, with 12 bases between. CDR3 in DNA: TGTGCCAGCAGGGAGGGGGCGGGCGAGCAGTACTTC. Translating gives CASREGAGEQYF.

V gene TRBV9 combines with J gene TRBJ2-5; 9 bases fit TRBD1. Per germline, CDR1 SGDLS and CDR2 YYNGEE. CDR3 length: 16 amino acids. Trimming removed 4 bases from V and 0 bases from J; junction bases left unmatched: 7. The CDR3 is CASSTGQGSYQETQYF. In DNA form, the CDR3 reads TGTGCCAGCAGCACCGGACAGGGGTCTTACCAAGAGACCCAGTACTTC. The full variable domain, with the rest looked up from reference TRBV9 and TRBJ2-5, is DSGVTQTPKHLITATGQRVTLRCSPRSGDLSVYWYQQSLDQGLQFLIQYYNGEERAKGNILERFSAQQFPDLHSELNLSSLELGDSALYFCASSTGQGSYQETQYFGPGTRLLVL.

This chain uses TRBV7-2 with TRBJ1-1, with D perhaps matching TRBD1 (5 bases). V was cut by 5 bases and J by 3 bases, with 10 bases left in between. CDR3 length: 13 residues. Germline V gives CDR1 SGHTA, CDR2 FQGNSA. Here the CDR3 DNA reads TGTGCCAGCAGCGTTACAGGATACACTGAAGCTTTCTTT. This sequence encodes CASSVTGYTEAFF.

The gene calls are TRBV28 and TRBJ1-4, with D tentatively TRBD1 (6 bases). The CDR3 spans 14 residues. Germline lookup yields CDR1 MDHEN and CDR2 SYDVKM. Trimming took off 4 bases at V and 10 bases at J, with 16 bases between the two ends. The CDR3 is CASSSNRVLGKLFF. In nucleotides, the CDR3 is TGTGCCAGCAGTTCCAACAGGGTTTTGGGAAAACTGTTTTTT. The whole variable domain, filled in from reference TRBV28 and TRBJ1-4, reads DVKVTQSSRYLVKRTGEKVFLECVQDMDHENMFWYRQDPGLGLRLIYFSYDVKMKEKGDIPEGYSVSREKKERFSLILESASTNQTSMYLCASSSNRVLGKLFFGSGTQLSVL.

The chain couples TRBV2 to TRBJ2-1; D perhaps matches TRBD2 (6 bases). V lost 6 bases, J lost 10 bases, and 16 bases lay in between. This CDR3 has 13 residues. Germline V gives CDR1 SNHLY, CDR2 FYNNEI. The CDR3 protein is CASSAEGTGEQFF. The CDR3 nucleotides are TGTGCCAGCAGCGCGGAAGGGACTGGGGAGCAGTTCTTC.

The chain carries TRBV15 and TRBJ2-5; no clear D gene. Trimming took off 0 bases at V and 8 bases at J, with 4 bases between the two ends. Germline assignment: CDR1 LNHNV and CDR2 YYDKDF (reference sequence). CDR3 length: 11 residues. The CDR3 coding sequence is TGTGCCACCAGCAGAGATCAAACCCAGTACTTC. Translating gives CATSRDQTQYF.

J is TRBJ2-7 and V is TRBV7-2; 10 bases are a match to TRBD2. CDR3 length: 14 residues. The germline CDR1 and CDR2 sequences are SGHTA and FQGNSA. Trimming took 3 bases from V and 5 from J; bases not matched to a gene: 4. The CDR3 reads CASSFSLAGDEQYF. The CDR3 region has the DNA TGTGCCAGCAGCTTTTCCCTAGCGGGAGACGAGCAGTACTTC.

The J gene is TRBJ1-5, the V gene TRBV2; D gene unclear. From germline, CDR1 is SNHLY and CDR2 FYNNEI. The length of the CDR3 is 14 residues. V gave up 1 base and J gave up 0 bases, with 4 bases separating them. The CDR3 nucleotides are TGTGCCAGCAGTGAAGGAGGTAGCAATCAGCCCCAGCATTTT. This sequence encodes CASSEGGSNQPQHF.

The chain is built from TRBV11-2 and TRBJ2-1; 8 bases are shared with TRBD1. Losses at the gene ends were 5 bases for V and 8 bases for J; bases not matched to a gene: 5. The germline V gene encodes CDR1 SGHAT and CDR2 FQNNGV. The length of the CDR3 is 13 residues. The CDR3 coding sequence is TGTGCCAGCAGCAATGGACAGGGATATGAGCAGTTCTTC. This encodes CASSNGQGYEQFF.